Below, 21 T cell receptor beta chains from the same sample are listed, as sequenced in a study of blood T cell repertoires in COVID-19. Only in-frame clones appear in the TCRdb table, and some are missing; sequencing was by immunoSEQ multiplex PCR. The table includes 310,000 or so clones, approximately 90% detected once. Sequencing input: PBMCs or T cells enriched from blood (not recorded which). All receptors come from a woman aged 30 to 39 who had recovered from COVID-19.

The chain couples TRBV24-1 to TRBJ2-2, with TRBD2 identical over 8 bases. J was trimmed by 3 bases and V by 3 bases; bases with no gene match: 5. Looked up from germline, CDR1 is KGHDR and CDR2 is SFDVKD. This CDR3 is built from 16 residues. This CDR3 is CATSDASGPHTGELFF. The CDR3 DNA sequence: TGTGCCACCAGTGATGCTAGCGGGCCCCACACCGGGGAGCTGTTTTTT.

The sample holds one count of this clone. The chain employs TRBV5-1 and TRBJ2-3; TRBD2 agrees at 9 bases. The V gene end was trimmed by 4 bases and the J gene end by 4 bases; junction bases not matched to a gene: 7. Germline assignment: CDR1 SGHRS and CDR2 YFSETQ. The CDR3 spans 15 residues. CDR3: CASSPPGLAADTQYF. In nucleotides, the CDR3 is TGCGCCAGCAGCCCCCCGGGACTAGCCGCAGATACGCAGTATTTT. The entire variable domain, with the rest obtained from reference TRBV5-1 and TRBJ2-3, is as follows: KAGVTQTPRYLIKTRGQQVTLSCSPISGHRSVSWYQQTPGQGLQFLFEYFSETQRNKGNFPGRFSGRQFSNSRSEMNVSTLELGDSALYLCASSPPGLAADTQYFGPGTRLTVL.

The CDR3, as DNA: TGTGCCAGCAGCGTAGCCGGAGGGAGAGGAACAGATACGCAGTATTTT. Translation: CASSVAGGRGTDTQYF. V is TRBV9 and J is TRBJ2-3, with a tentative D call TRBD2 (6 bases). There are 16 residues in the CDR3. Trimming removed 0 bases from V and 3 bases from J, with 14 bases in between. Germline CDR1 is SGDLS and CDR2 is YYNGEE.

The gene calls are TRBV19 and TRBJ1-1; 8 nucleotides match TRBD1. Germline V lookup: CDR1 LNHDA, CDR2 SQIVND (reference sequence). This CDR3 region has 15 residues. J was trimmed by 5 bases and V by 9 bases; bases with no gene match: 14. CDR3 amino acids: CASTLAGGAGTEAFF. The CDR3 bases are TGTGCCAGCACGTTGGCAGGGGGCGCAGGAACTGAAGCTTTCTTT.

The V call is TRBV19, the J call TRBJ1-2; D is undetermined. The ends were cut back, 5 bases at V and 5 bases at J, with 15 bases in the middle. Germline-derived CDR1 and CDR2 are LNHDA and SQIVND (reference sequence). The CDR3 consists of 14 residues. CDR3 protein: CASSASRLRYGYTF. DNA of the CDR3: TGTGCCAGTAGTGCCTCCCGTCTGCGGTATGGCTACACCTTC.

The sample holds one count of this clone. V usage is TRBV6-4 and J usage is TRBJ2-2; no clear D gene. The V end lost 6 bases, the J end lost 7 bases, and 15 bases lay between the germline ends. Germline assignment: CDR1 MRHNA and CDR2 SNTAGT. The CDR3 runs 14 residues. CDR3 residues: CASSKTSEVGELFF. The DNA for the CDR3 is TGTGCCAGCAGCAAGACTTCCGAAGTCGGGGAGCTGTTTTTT.

J is TRBJ2-7 and V is TRBV19; D unclear. The germline gives CDR1 LNHDA, CDR2 SQIVND (reference sequence). The ends were cut back, 1 base at V and 4 bases at J, with 8 bases in the middle. The CDR3 is 13 amino acids. CDR3 in DNA: TGTGCCAGTAGTATAGCGGAGCTTTACGAGCAGTACTTC. Its translation is CASSIAELYEQYF.

The chain is built from TRBV6-5 and TRBJ1-5; D gene ambiguous. The CDR3 has 14 residues. With 7 bases removed from V and 7 bases from J, the gap between germline ends came to 17 bases. Germline V gene lookup returns CDR1 MNHEY and CDR2 SVGAGI. The CDR3 loop reads CASTSGLAPQPQHF. The DNA of the CDR3 is TGTGCCAGCACCTCTGGGTTAGCACCCCAGCCCCAGCATTTT.

The J gene is TRBJ1-1, the V gene TRBV18; 10 bases fit TRBD1. Losses at the gene ends were 3 bases for V and 5 bases for J; bases not matched to a gene: 3. CDR1 is KGHSH, CDR2 LQKENI, per germline. The CDR3 has 14 residues. Here the CDR3 DNA reads TGTGCCAGCTCACCCGGGACAGGGGAAACTGAAGCTTTCTTT. Its translation: CASSPGTGETEAFF.

This chain joins TRBV25-1 and TRBJ2-3; maybe TRBD1 (6 bases). The V gene lost 4 bases and the J gene lost 3 bases, with 8 bases spanning the gap. This CDR3 comprises 13 residues. The V gene's germline CDR1 is MGHDK and CDR2 SYGVNS. The CDR3 spells CASSVGQTDTQYF. CDR3 in DNA: TGTGCCAGCAGTGTTGGACAGACAGATACGCAGTATTTT.

The V gene is TRBV7-9, the J gene TRBJ2-1, with 10 bases aligning to TRBD2. The CDR3 totals 16 residues. Germline V gene lookup returns CDR1 SEHNR and CDR2 FQNEAQ (reference sequence). V shed 1 base and J 2 bases; nucleotides not matched to a gene: 2. CDR3 region: CASSLEREGAYNEQFF. DNA for the CDR3: TGTGCCAGCAGCTTAGAGCGGGAGGGCGCCTACAATGAGCAGTTCTTC.

This chain links TRBV28 with TRBJ2-5; 12 bases fit TRBD2. V lost 1 base to trimming and J lost 2 bases; unmatched junction nucleotides: 8. Germline CDR1 reads MDHEN; CDR2 reads SYDVKM. The CDR3 is made up of 18 amino acids. CDR3 sequence reads: CASSLYGTSGFSQETQYF. CDR3 sequence (DNA): TGTGCCAGCAGTTTATACGGGACTAGCGGGTTCTCACAAGAGACCCAGTACTTC.

Turning to this clone: At the DNA level, this CDR3 is encoded by other sequences in the same sample as well. In DNA form, the CDR3 reads TGTGCCAGCAGCTCTAGAGGGGGTGAGCAGTTCTTC. This encodes CASSSRGGEQFF. V is TRBV7-9 and J is TRBJ2-1; D is possibly TRBD1 (6 bases). Germline V gene data show CDR1 as SEHNR and CDR2 as FQNEAQ (reference sequence). This CDR3 contains 12 residues. Between the trimmed V and J ends, which lost 4 bases and 9 bases, there was a span of 10 bases. The full variable domain, in which reference TRBV7-9 and TRBJ2-1 provide the parts outside the CDR3, is DTGVSQNPRHKITKRGQNVTFRCDPISEHNRLYWYRQTLGQGPEFLTYFQNEAQLEKSRLLSDRFSAERPKGSFSTLEIQRTEQGDSAMYLCASSSRGGEQFFGPGTRLTVL.

The chain has TRBV7-9 and TRBJ2-5, with 10 positions matching TRBD1. J was trimmed by 4 bases and V by 6 bases; bases with no gene match: 11. The germline V gene encodes CDR1 SEHNR and CDR2 FQNEAQ (reference sequence). The CDR3 length is 16 residues. The CDR3 DNA reads as TGTGCCAGCAGACAACCGACAGGGGGCGCAGGAGAGACCCAGTACTTC. It yields the protein CASRQPTGGAGETQYF.

The rearrangement joins TRBV9 to TRBJ1-3; D is unresolved. The germline V gene encodes CDR1 SGDLS and CDR2 YYNGEE. The CDR3 runs 15 residues. V was cut by 5 bases and J by 2 bases, with 14 bases left in between. The DNA for the CDR3 is TGTGCCAGCAGTTACTTGGGAGCGCCTGGAAACACCATATATTTT. It codes for CASSYLGAPGNTIYF.

The chain carries TRBV6-2 or TRBV6-3 and TRBJ1-4; perhaps TRBD1 as D (5 bases). CDR1 MNHEY and CDR2 SVGEGT come from the germline V gene. Deletions cut 2 bases from V and 6 bases from J, with 13 bases between. The CDR3 covers 15 residues. In nucleotides, the CDR3 is TGTGCCAGCAGTTACCCGGGAGTGGGGCATGAAAAACTGTTTTTT. Its protein product is CASSYPGVGHEKLFF.

The chain is built from TRBV29-1 and TRBJ2-5; TRBD1 aligns across 9 bases. From germline, CDR1 is SQVTM and CDR2 ANQGSEA. Unmatched junction bases numbered 4, after V lost 4 bases and J lost 4 bases. CDR3 length equals 13 residues. The DNA for the CDR3 is TGCAGCGTTGCGGGACAGGGTTCAGAGACCCAGTACTTC. Its translation is CSVAGQGSETQYF.

The chain joins TRBV6-5 to TRBJ1-2, with D perhaps TRBD1 (6 bases). Germline V gives CDR1 MNHEY, CDR2 SVGAGI. The CDR3 covers 15 residues. The V end was cut by 7 bases, the J end by 7 bases, with 22 bases between. The CDR3 nucleotides are TGTGCCAGCAAAGATACAGGGTCTACGGAAATTGGCTACACCTTC. Protein sequence: CASKDTGSTEIGYTF.

This clone was counted a single time. The chain carries TRBV9 and TRBJ2-7; TRBD2 is a possible D gene (6 bases). CDR3 length equals 15 residues. Trimming left V 4 bases short and J 4 bases short, with 18 bases between. From germline, CDR1 is SGDLS and CDR2 YYNGEE. Here the CDR3 reads CASSPNEAGRYEQYF. The DNA of the CDR3 is TGTGCCAGCAGCCCGAATGAGGCGGGAAGGTACGAGCAGTACTTC.

The V call is TRBV28, the J call TRBJ1-4; perhaps TRBD1 as D (6 bases). Germline lookup yields CDR1 MDHEN and CDR2 SYDVKM. This CDR3 spans 15 amino acids. The V and J ends lost 6 bases and 3 bases respectively, with 14 bases between them. The CDR3 loop reads CASSYLTGSNEKLFF. CDR3 nucleotide sequence: TGTGCCAGCAGCTATCTAACAGGGTCTAATGAAAAACTGTTTTTT.

J is TRBJ2-5 and V is TRBV2; the match to TRBD2 covers 8 bases. Germline CDR1 SNHLY, CDR2 FYNNEI. The junction had 20 bases not matched to a gene; V was cut back by 6 bases and J by 5 bases. CDR3 length: 18 residues. The CDR3 DNA sequence: TGTGCCAGCAGCGCGCACCCCGGGGCTAGCGGGCCCCAGGAGACCCAGTACTTC. Its protein product is CASSAHPGASGPQETQYF.